This T cell receptor (beta chain) was sequenced during a study of shared clonotypes between healthy human individuals. The study enrolled healthy HIV-negative adults without recent acute infections or vaccinations as donors. Genomic DNA came from tens of millions of PBMCs in unsorted samples. Germline V gene sequence: CDR1 WSHSY, CDR2 SAAADI. The V gene lost 6 bases and the J gene lost 7 bases, with 16 bases spanning the gap. The CDR3 contains 14 residues. Assay execution proceeded at the deep level. TCRdb's copy holds only in-frame clones and misses some; the assay was immunoSEQ multiplex PCR. The table has roughly 510,000 clones, over 75% seen once.

Sequences were obtained from PBMCs. The receptor comes from a woman aged 40-49 years in good health. Some clones in this sample may be carry-over from other donors' samples. The chain employs TRBV10-2 and TRBJ2-1; possible D gene TRBD1, 8 bases. In DNA, the CDR3 is TGCGCCAGCAGCCTTACAGGGGGAGGGAATGAGCAGTTCTTC. This sequence encodes CASSLTGGGNEQFF.